A single sample gave rise to the 9 T cell receptor beta chains below, sequenced in a study of blood T cell repertoires in COVID-19. Profiled with immunoSEQ multiplex PCR; TCRdb holds only in-frame clones, not every one. In the table there are 90,000 to 120,000 clones, roughly nine tenths of which are singletons. What was sequenced was peripheral blood. The receptor source for this set is a man aged 35-49 years with active or convalescent COVID-19.

The genes are TRBV28 and TRBJ1-1; 8 bases align to TRBD1. The trim removed 5 bases at V and 1 base at J, leaving 9 bases unmatched. This CDR3 region has 16 residues. Germline CDR1 is MDHEN and CDR2 is SYDVKM. CDR3 region: CASSTGQGKGNTEAFF. CDR3 in DNA: TGTGCCAGCAGTACCGGACAGGGAAAGGGGAACACTGAAGCTTTCTTT.

V gene TRBV28 combines with J gene TRBJ1-4, with D hard to call. V lost 6 bases, J lost 7 bases, and 18 bases lay in between. CDR3 length: 15 amino acids. The germline gives CDR1 MDHEN, CDR2 SYDVKM. The CDR3 nucleotides are TGTGCCAGCAGCCTTTTGACGGGGAGCAGTGAAAAACTGTTTTTT. It is translated as CASSLLTGSSEKLFF.

The chain carries TRBV5-4 and TRBJ1-1, with 9 nucleotides matching TRBD1. Germline loops: CDR1 SGHNT, CDR2 YYREEE (reference sequence). V was pared by 6 bases and J by 8 bases, with 14 bases of the junction left unmatched. This CDR3 is built from 15 residues. CDR3 DNA: TGTGCCAGCAACTCGGCCGGGACAGGGAAGAGGGAAGCTTTCTTT. Translating gives CASNSAGTGKREAFF.

The chain joins TRBV30 to TRBJ1-5; no definite D call. Per germline, CDR1 GTSNPN and CDR2 SVGIG (reference sequence). This CDR3 contains 14 residues. V dropped 3 bases and J dropped 5 bases, with 14 bases sitting between them. The CDR3 region has the DNA TGTGCCTGGAGACAAAGCCCTACAGATCAGCCCCAGCATTTT. Translation: CAWRQSPTDQPQHF.

J is TRBJ1-6 and V is TRBV2, with D uncertain. Germline V gene data show CDR1 as SNHLY and CDR2 as FYNNEI. CDR3 length equals 13 residues. Trimming removed 4 bases at V and 7 bases at J, with 8 bases between. The CDR3 spells CASSGETNSPLHF. CDR3 sequence (DNA): TGTGCCAGCAGTGGGGAGACCAATTCACCCCTCCACTTT.

The chain uses TRBV7-2 and TRBJ2-7, with 7 bases aligning to TRBD2. Germline CDR1 and CDR2: SGHTA and FQGNSA. This CDR3 has 14 residues. V lost 2 bases, J lost 6 bases, and 7 bases stayed unmatched. DNA for the CDR3: TGTGCCAGCAGCTTAAGCGGGATAGTAAGCGAGCAGTACTTC. Amino acid sequence: CASSLSGIVSEQYF.

The chain is built from TRBV30 and TRBJ1-2; 10 nucleotides align to TRBD1. V dropped 3 bases and J dropped 3; count of bases not matched to a gene: 7. Germline V CDR1 and CDR2: GTSNPN, SVGIG (reference sequence). This CDR3 is 15 amino acids long. The CDR3 nucleotides read TGTGCCTGGAGCCTTGGACAGGGGGGCGACTATGGCTACACCTTC. This sequence encodes CAWSLGQGGDYGYTF.

The sample holds one count of this clone. This chain links TRBV6-2 or TRBV6-3 with TRBJ1-1; tentatively, D is TRBD1 (6 bases). Germline CDR1 MNHEY, CDR2 SVGEGT. There are 16 residues in the CDR3. Trimming stripped 2 bases from V and 4 bases from J, with 17 bases between. The CDR3 DNA sequence: TGTGCCAGCAGTTACACCTCAGGGGTTCCCAGCACTGAAGCTTTCTTT. Residues: CASSYTSGVPSTEAFF.

This chain links TRBV28 with TRBJ1-6; TRBD1 aligns across 8 bases. The J segment lost 8 bases and the V segment lost 6 bases, leaving 18 bases of the junction unmatched. The CDR3 is made up of 18 amino acids. Germline CDR1 reads MDHEN; CDR2 reads SYDVKM. The CDR3 nucleotides read TGTGCCAGCAGCTTAATGGGGACAGGATTGGGGGGGGATTCACCCCTCCACTTT. Encoded protein: CASSLMGTGLGGDSPLHF.